The 27 T cell receptor beta chains below come from one sample, sequenced in a study of post-analysis software for immune sequencing data. The study's findings and limits: Higher frequency in patients than in controls was seen for about five TRBV segments, with TRBV5-6, TRBV5-1 and TRBV20-1 among them.

Unique molecular identifiers were present in the TCR beta cDNA libraries. TCRdb passed the PCR reads through MiXCR, listing each CDR3 protein once. This repertoire shows some 890,000 distinct CDR3 sequences, roughly 50% found once; its top ten account for about 4.5%. These TCRs' antigens remain unknown. Sequences were obtained from blood. These TCRs come from a girl aged 10 to 17 with multiple sclerosis.

The rearrangement uses TRBV2 and TRBJ2-7; 8 nucleotides match TRBD1. CDR1 is SNHLY, CDR2 FYNNEI, per germline. There are 14 residues in the CDR3. Germline trimming cut 4 bases from V and 5 bases from J; bases unmatched to any gene: 7. CDR3 nucleotide sequence: TGTGCCAGCAGTGTGGGTCAGGGGGCCCACGAGCAGTACTTC. Its protein product is CASSVGQGAHEQYF.

This clonotype was seen a handful of times. This rearrangement joins TRBV4-1 to TRBJ1-1, with a weak D call TRBD1 (5 bases). The CDR3 loop spans 15 amino acids. V gave up 3 bases and J gave up 0 bases, with 11 bases separating them. Germline V gene sequence: CDR1 MGHRA, CDR2 YSYEKL. The CDR3 loop is CASSHGDRMNTEAFF. CDR3 sequence (DNA): TGCGCCAGCAGCCATGGAGACAGAATGAACACTGAAGCTTTCTTT.

This clonotype was counted a few times. The CDR3 sequence: CASSERHFSTDTQYF. In DNA, the CDR3 is TGTGCCAGCAGTGAACGACATTTTAGCACAGATACGCAGTATTTT. The V and J genes are TRBV2 and TRBJ2-3; D unclear. The CDR3 is made up of 15 amino acids. Trimming removed 2 bases at V and 0 bases at J, with 9 bases between. CDR1 SNHLY and CDR2 FYNNEI come from the germline V gene.

CDR3 in amino acids: CASSPTQGIYGYTF. CDR3 DNA sequence: TGTGCCAGCAGCCCCACCCAGGGTATCTATGGCTACACCTTC. V gene TRBV27 combines with J gene TRBJ1-2; perhaps TRBD1 as D (5 bases). The CDR3 is made up of 14 amino acids. Germline V gene sequence: CDR1 MNHEY, CDR2 SMNVEV (reference sequence). V was shortened by 6 bases and J by 4 bases, with 15 bases between the two germline ends.

This clonotype has a handful of counts. This sequence joins TRBV7-2 and TRBJ2-4, with D perhaps matching TRBD1 or TRBD2 (5 bases each). TRBJ2-7 explains the end of the DNA better; the J call may be wrong. The CDR3 has 15 amino acids. CDR1 and CDR2 from the germline V gene are SGHTA and FQGNSA. CDR3 residues: CASSLDWGTGYEQYF. DNA of the CDR3: TGTGCCAGCAGCTTAGACTGGGGGACGGGATACGAGCAGTACTTC.

The chain joins TRBV5-1 to TRBJ2-1; D perhaps matches TRBD1 (5 bases). The CDR3 runs 14 residues. V was clipped by 2 bases and J by 5 bases, with 11 bases between them. Germline V gives CDR1 SGHRS, CDR2 YFSETQ. The CDR3 region has the DNA TGCGCCAGCAGCTTAGGGGAATTCCACAATGAGCAGTTCTTC. Its translation is CASSLGEFHNEQFF.

This chain links TRBV7-2 with TRBJ2-1; TRBD2 matches at 8 bases. Germline V gene lookup returns CDR1 SGHTA and CDR2 FQGNSA. The V and J ends lost 1 base and 9 bases, in that order; junction bases with no gene match: 11. The CDR3 has 16 residues. As DNA, the CDR3 is TGTGCCAGCAGCTTAGGGCTAGCGGGCCCTACCGGTGAGCAGTTCTTC. Amino acids: CASSLGLAGPTGEQFF.

The rearrangement joins TRBV9 to TRBJ2-6; TRBD2 matches at 11 bases. Germline CDR1 SGDLS, CDR2 YYNGEE. The CDR3 consists of 18 residues. V was clipped by 0 bases and J by 0 bases; unmatched bases: 2. The CDR3 loop is CASSVGLAGISGANVLTF. The CDR3 DNA reads as TGTGCCAGCAGCGTAGGACTAGCGGGGATCTCTGGGGCCAACGTCCTGACTTTC.

The V gene is TRBV7-9, the J gene TRBJ2-5; the D call may be TRBD1 or TRBD2 (5 bases each). In germline, CDR1 is SEHNR, CDR2 FQNEAQ (reference sequence). The V end lost 2 bases, the J end lost 4 bases, and 11 bases lay between the germline ends. The CDR3 covers 14 residues. The CDR3 loop is CASSLTGALETQYF. CDR3 coding DNA: TGTGCCAGCAGCTTAACCGGGGCTCTAGAGACCCAGTACTTC.

This rearrangement joins TRBV7-9 to TRBJ1-1; D might be TRBD1 (5 bases). The length of the CDR3 is 13 residues. CDR1 and CDR2 from the germline V gene are SEHNR and FQNEAQ (reference sequence). Trimming stripped 3 bases from V and 5 bases from J, with 10 bases between. The CDR3 sequence is CASSLGDRTEAFF. CDR3 nucleotides: TGTGCCAGCAGCTTGGGGGATCGGACTGAAGCTTTCTTT.

This clonotype turned up a few times. V usage is TRBV4-1 and J usage is TRBJ1-1; tentative D call: TRBD1 (6 bases). Trimming removed 4 bases at V and 0 bases at J, with 12 bases between. Germline V gives CDR1 MGHRA, CDR2 YSYEKL. This CDR3 contains 15 residues. For the CDR3, the DNA is TGCGCCAGCAGCCTCCAGGACAGCCTGAACACTGAAGCTTTCTTT. Residues: CASSLQDSLNTEAFF.

In its sample, this clonotype was seen once. The chain recombines TRBV4-2 with TRBJ2-5; 9 bases align to TRBD2. There are 17 residues in the CDR3. Germline V gene sequence: CDR1 LGHNA, CDR2 YNFKEQ. Losses at the gene ends were 0 bases for V and 0 bases for J; bases not matched to a gene: 5. CDR3 region: CASSQDLRTSDQETQYF. DNA for the CDR3: TGTGCCAGCAGCCAAGATTTAAGGACTAGCGACCAAGAGACCCAGTACTTC.

The rearrangement uses TRBV15 and TRBJ2-1; TRBD1 is a possible D gene (8 bases). V gave up 4 bases and J gave up 8 bases, with 27 bases separating them. Germline values: CDR1 LNHNV, CDR2 YYDKDF (reference sequence). The CDR3 length is 18 residues. The CDR3 DNA reads as TGTGCCACCAGCATAGGCTCCGACAGGGGAGGGTTTTTCGATGAGCAGTTCTTC. Translation: CATSIGSDRGGFFDEQFF.

This clonotype was counted a few times. The genes are TRBV7-9 and TRBJ1-6; 10 positions agree with TRBD1. The ends lost 5 bases at V and 10 bases at J; junction bases unmatched: 5. Germline V CDR1 and CDR2: SEHNR, FQNEAQ (reference sequence). The CDR3 loop spans 14 amino acids. The CDR3 DNA reads as TGTGCCAGCAGCCTTGACAGGGGGCTCTCACCCCTCCACTTT. It specifies CASSLDRGLSPLHF.

The CDR3 nucleotides are TGCAGCGTTGAACAACAAACGAACACCGGGGAGCTGTTTTTT. Its translation: CSVEQQTNTGELFF. The genes are TRBV29-1 and TRBJ2-2; D unclear. Germline lookup yields CDR1 SQVTM and CDR2 ANQGSEA. V was pared by 2 bases and J by 0 bases, with 7 bases between. CDR3 length: 14 amino acids.

This chain connects TRBV4-1 to TRBJ1-2; the match to TRBD1 covers 8 bases. Germline values: CDR1 MGHRA, CDR2 YSYEKL. This CDR3 has 14 amino acids. V gave up 3 bases and J gave up 7 bases; unmatched junction bases: 7. DNA of the CDR3: TGCGCCAGCAGCCAGGAAGGACAGGGACGTGGCTACACCTTC. It yields the protein CASSQEGQGRGYTF.

The J gene is TRBJ1-1, the V gene TRBV20-1; D call uncertain. CDR3 length: 14 amino acids. Germline CDR1 and CDR2: DFQATT and SNEGSKA (reference sequence). Trimming stripped 4 bases from V and 4 bases from J, with 16 bases between. CDR3 nucleotides: TGCAGTGCTAAGGACCCGCGGTTGACCACTGAAGCTTTCTTT. It codes for CSAKDPRLTTEAFF.

The CDR3 DNA is TGTGCCAGCAGTTTTCCCGTCCCTGGGGACAGGGCCTACGAGCAGTACTTC. Translation: CASSFPVPGDRAYEQYF. The rearrangement links TRBV6-2 or TRBV6-3 to TRBJ2-7; 9 bases are a match to TRBD1. Germline CDR1 MNHEY, CDR2 SVGEGT. This CDR3 is 17 amino acids long. The J segment lost 2 bases and the V segment lost 4 bases, leaving 12 bases of the junction unmatched.

The chain recombines TRBV4-1 with TRBJ1-1, with D maybe TRBD1 (6 bases). This CDR3 is built from 15 residues. Trimming cost V 1 base and J 2 bases, with 11 bases left between them. Germline CDR1 and CDR2: MGHRA and YSYEKL. The CDR3 protein is CASSQATGGNTEAFF. The CDR3 nucleotides read TGCGCCAGCAGCCAAGCGACGGGGGGCAACACTGAAGCTTTCTTT.

This rearrangement joins TRBV12-3 or TRBV12-4 to TRBJ2-5; 10 bases agree with TRBD1. This CDR3 region has 15 residues. With 1 base clipped from V and 5 bases from J, the junction kept 4 bases outside the gene matches. In DNA, the CDR3 is TGTGCCAGCAGTTTAGTGACAGGGGGCGAGGAGACCCAGTACTTC. It translates to CASSLVTGGEETQYF.

The chain combines TRBV4-1 with TRBJ1-2; perhaps TRBD1 as D (6 bases). The CDR3 has 17 residues. Germline loops: CDR1 MGHRA, CDR2 YSYEKL. Trimming took 0 bases from V and 6 from J, leaving 20 bases between them. CDR3: CASSQDLGQPHDHGYTF. Here the CDR3 DNA reads TGCGCCAGCAGCCAAGATTTAGGACAGCCCCATGATCATGGCTACACCTTC.

The rearrangement links TRBV5-1 to TRBJ1-1; tentative D call: TRBD1 (5 bases). The CDR3 runs to 14 residues. Per the germline V gene, CDR1 is SGHRS and CDR2 is YFSETQ. With 2 bases removed from V and 1 base from J, the gap between germline ends came to 9 bases. The CDR3 is CASSLLTGNTEAFF. The CDR3 DNA is TGCGCCAGCAGCTTACTTACAGGGAACACTGAAGCTTTCTTT.

This clonotype showed up just a few times. The gene calls are TRBV9 and TRBJ2-1, with 7 bases aligning to TRBD1. Germline V lookup: CDR1 SGDLS, CDR2 YYNGEE. J lost 0 bases, V lost 0 bases, and 6 bases had no gene match. The length of the CDR3 is 17 residues. For the CDR3, the DNA is TGTGCCAGCAGCGTAGACCAGGGACAGAGCTCCTACAATGAGCAGTTCTTC. Translating it yields CASSVDQGQSSYNEQFF.

The CDR3 DNA reads as TGCAGCGTTGGGGAGGAAGCCCAGCCCCAGCATTTT. Translated: CSVGEEAQPQHF. This sequence joins TRBV29-1 and TRBJ1-5; no reliable D call. Germline V gene sequence: CDR1 SQVTM, CDR2 ANQGSEA. The CDR3 loop spans 12 amino acids. With 4 bases removed from V and 7 bases from J, the gap between germline ends came to 11 bases.

The V and J genes are TRBV5-1 and TRBJ1-2; D is uncertain. Trimming left V 4 bases short and J 1 base short, with 11 bases between. The CDR3 runs to 14 residues. Germline assignment: CDR1 SGHRS and CDR2 YFSETQ. CDR3 region: CASSPRSGNYGYTF. The DNA of the CDR3 is TGCGCCAGCAGCCCCAGGAGTGGTAACTATGGCTACACCTTC.

This sequence joins TRBV9 and TRBJ2-4; TRBD2 agrees at 10 bases. J gave up 1 base and V 0 bases, and 13 bases lay outside the gene matches. In germline, CDR1 is SGDLS, CDR2 YYNGEE. CDR3 length: 20 amino acids. The CDR3 spells CASSVGILAGARGAKNIQYF. CDR3 sequence (DNA): TGTGCCAGCAGCGTAGGGATCCTAGCGGGAGCCCGGGGGGCCAAAAACATTCAGTACTTC.

Here the CDR3 reads CSAQQVDNPRETQYF. CDR3 coding DNA: TGCAGTGCTCAACAGGTGGACAACCCCCGAGAGACCCAGTACTTC. The chain employs TRBV20-1 and TRBJ2-5, with TRBD1 as a possible D gene (5 bases). This CDR3 has 15 amino acids. CDR1 is DFQATT and CDR2 is SNEGSKA in the germline V gene (reference sequence). V lost 5 bases and J 4 bases, leaving 20 bases between the germline ends.